Listed below are T cell receptor beta chains from one sample, sequenced in a study of siplizumab effects on memory and regulatory T cells. Here immunoSEQ multiplex PCR was the method, and the copy in TCRdb shows in-frame clones only, minus some. The sample contains 60,000 or so clones, approximately 95% of which appear only once. The specimen was CD8+ T cells sorted from blood. All receptors come from a human donor in good health. The CDR3 runs from the conserved cysteine through the conserved F or W. Fields, in order: CDR3 protein, CDR3 DNA, J gene, V gene, D gene, clone size. D genes are given only for firm matches. Clone size, where shown, is once, few, many, or a class for clones that have expanded.

CDR3aa: CASSYLTGGGYEQYF
CDR3nt: TGTGCCAGCAGTTACCTTACAGGGGGCGGCTACGAGCAGTACTTC
j_gene: TRBJ2-7
v_gene: TRBV6-5
d_gene: TRBD1
abundance: .

CDR3aa: CASSDPAGAINEQFF
CDR3nt: TGTGCCAGCAGTGACCCAGCGGGAGCTATCAATGAGCAGTTCTTC
j_gene: TRBJ2-1
v_gene: TRBV2
d_gene: TRBD2
abundance: .

CDR3aa: CASSHGGGYEQYF
CDR3nt: TGCGCCAGCAGCCACGGGGGGGGCTACGAGCAGTACTTC
j_gene: TRBJ2-7
v_gene: TRBV4-1
d_gene: TRBD2
abundance: .

CDR3aa: CASSRPRGGGAPMETQYF
CDR3nt: TGTGCCAGCAGTCGGCCCCGGGGAGGGGGCGCTCCTATGGAGACCCAGTACTTC
j_gene: TRBJ2-5
v_gene: TRBV28
d_gene: .
abundance: .

CDR3aa: CASSPGTSGVYSEQFF
CDR3nt: TGTGCCAGCAGCCCCGGGACTAGCGGGGTATACAGTGAGCAGTTCTTC
j_gene: TRBJ2-1
v_gene: TRBV9
d_gene: TRBD2
abundance: once

CDR3aa: CASSPTGGVDGEKLFF
CDR3nt: TGCGCCAGCAGCCCGACAGGGGGCGTGGATGGTGAAAAACTGTTTTTT
j_gene: TRBJ1-4
v_gene: TRBV5-1
d_gene: TRBD1
abundance: once

CDR3aa: CASSYDSYEQYF
CDR3nt: TGTGCCAGCAGTTATGACTCCTACGAGCAGTACTTC
j_gene: TRBJ2-7
v_gene: TRBV6-1
d_gene: .
abundance: .

CDR3aa: CASSLAYEQYF
CDR3nt: TGTGCCAGCAGCTTGGCCTACGAGCAGTACTTC
j_gene: TRBJ2-7
v_gene: TRBV5-6
d_gene: .
abundance: .

CDR3aa: CASSFGRYNEQFF
CDR3nt: TGTGCCAGCAGCTTCGGTCGTTACAATGAGCAGTTCTTC
j_gene: TRBJ2-1
v_gene: TRBV7-3
d_gene: .
abundance: .

CDR3aa: CASSPPGWDNQPQHF
CDR3nt: TGTGCCAGCAGCCCCCCAGGGTGGGACAATCAGCCCCAGCATTTT
j_gene: TRBJ1-5
v_gene: TRBV7-8
d_gene: .
abundance: .

CDR3aa: CASRRGLAGGWDGDQYF
CDR3nt: TGTGCCAGTAGGAGGGGACTAGCGGGAGGATGGGATGGGGACCAGTACTTC
j_gene: TRBJ2-5
v_gene: TRBV19
d_gene: TRBD2
abundance: .

CDR3aa: CASSEVGQETQYF
CDR3nt: TGTGCCAGCAGCGAGGTAGGACAAGAGACCCAGTACTTC
j_gene: TRBJ2-5
v_gene: TRBV9
d_gene: .
abundance: .

CDR3aa: CASSIRGGLAGLQETQYF
CDR3nt: TGTGCCAGTAGTATACGGGGAGGACTAGCGGGCCTGCAAGAGACCCAGTACTTC
j_gene: TRBJ2-5
v_gene: TRBV19
d_gene: TRBD2
abundance: .

CDR3aa: CASSLGEPGGFF
CDR3nt: TGTGCCAGCAGCTTAGGCGAACCCGGGGGGTTCTTC
j_gene: TRBJ2-1
v_gene: TRBV7-9
d_gene: .
abundance: .

CDR3aa: CAISEFSTGELFF
CDR3nt: TGTGCCATCAGTGAGTTTTCGACCGGGGAGCTGTTTTTT
j_gene: TRBJ2-2
v_gene: TRBV10-3
d_gene: .
abundance: .

CDR3aa: CASRREGWYEQYF
CDR3nt: TGTGCCAGCAGAAGGGAGGGCTGGTACGAGCAGTACTTC
j_gene: TRBJ2-7
v_gene: TRBV27
d_gene: TRBD2
abundance: .

CDR3aa: CAWSGGQDYTGELFF
CDR3nt: TGTGCCTGGAGTGGGGGACAGGACTACACCGGGGAGCTGTTTTTT
j_gene: TRBJ2-2
v_gene: TRBV30
d_gene: TRBD1
abundance: .

CDR3aa: CASSYTRGLAGHEQYF
CDR3nt: TGTGCCAGCAGCTACACCCGGGGACTAGCGGGACACGAGCAGTACTTC
j_gene: TRBJ2-7
v_gene: TRBV7-8
d_gene: TRBD2
abundance: .

CDR3aa: CASIPDDAGTEAFF
CDR3nt: TGTGCCAGTATACCAGACGATGCGGGCACTGAAGCTTTCTTT
j_gene: TRBJ1-1
v_gene: TRBV19
d_gene: .
abundance: .

CDR3aa: CASRKTYEQYF
CDR3nt: TGTGCCAGCAGAAAAACCTACGAGCAGTACTTC
j_gene: TRBJ2-7
v_gene: TRBV6-1
d_gene: .
abundance: .

CDR3aa: CASSPGTGIFGKLFF
CDR3nt: TGTGCCAGCAGCCCCGGGACAGGGATTTTTGGAAAACTGTTTTTT
j_gene: TRBJ1-4
v_gene: TRBV7-9
d_gene: TRBD1
abundance: .

CDR3aa: CASSRLADSYEQYF
CDR3nt: TGTGCCAGCAGTAGACTAGCGGACTCCTACGAGCAGTACTTC
j_gene: TRBJ2-7
v_gene: TRBV27
d_gene: TRBD2
abundance: .

CDR3aa: CASSVSGSGANVLTF
CDR3nt: TGTGCCAGCAGCGTGTCGGGCTCTGGGGCCAACGTCCTGACTTTC
j_gene: TRBJ2-6
v_gene: TRBV9
d_gene: .
abundance: .

CDR3aa: CASRDSGSSYNEQFF
CDR3nt: TGTGCCAGCAGGGATAGCGGGAGCTCCTACAATGAGCAGTTCTTC
j_gene: TRBJ2-1
v_gene: TRBV5-4
d_gene: TRBD2
abundance: .

CDR3aa: CASSQDPLPGEQYF
CDR3nt: TGCGCCAGCAGCCAAGATCCCCTTCCCGGTGAGCAGTACTTC
j_gene: TRBJ2-7
v_gene: TRBV4-1
d_gene: .
abundance: .

CDR3aa: CASSPGTSGGDEQFF
CDR3nt: TGTGCCAGCAGCCCGGGGACTAGCGGTGGCGATGAGCAGTTCTTC
j_gene: TRBJ2-1
v_gene: TRBV5-8
d_gene: TRBD2
abundance: .

CDR3aa: CASSEWGGSQPQHF
CDR3nt: TGTGCCAGCAGTGAATGGGGGGGTTCTCAGCCCCAGCATTTT
j_gene: TRBJ1-5
v_gene: TRBV6-1
d_gene: .
abundance: .

CDR3aa: CASSPAATVRTDTQYF
CDR3nt: TGTGCCAGCAGCCCCGCGGCCACCGTGAGAACAGATACGCAGTATTTT
j_gene: TRBJ2-3
v_gene: TRBV9
d_gene: .
abundance: .

CDR3aa: CASTSTPYNEQFF
CDR3nt: TGTGCCAGCACCTCAACCCCCTACAATGAGCAGTTCTTC
j_gene: TRBJ2-1
v_gene: TRBV7-6
d_gene: .
abundance: .

CDR3aa: CASSWTGTEAFF
CDR3nt: TGTGCCAGCAGCTGGACAGGGACGGAAGCTTTCTTT
j_gene: TRBJ1-1
v_gene: TRBV5-5
d_gene: TRBD1
abundance: .

CDR3aa: CASSTNTHEQFF
CDR3nt: TGTGCCAGCAGCACTAACACCCATGAGCAGTTCTTC
j_gene: TRBJ2-1
v_gene: TRBV7-9
d_gene: .
abundance: .

CDR3aa: CASSLELAGGKPYEQYF
CDR3nt: TGTGCCAGCAGCTTAGAGTTAGCGGGAGGGAAACCCTACGAGCAGTACTTC
j_gene: TRBJ2-7
v_gene: TRBV11-2
d_gene: TRBD2
abundance: .

CDR3aa: CASSVVGSGSTDTQYF
CDR3nt: TGTGCCAGCAGCGTAGTTGGTAGCGGAAGCACAGATACGCAGTATTTT
j_gene: TRBJ2-3
v_gene: TRBV9
d_gene: .
abundance: .

CDR3aa: CASSPSAGYNYEQYF
CDR3nt: TGTGCCAGCTCACCCTCGGCAGGCTACAACTACGAGCAGTACTTC
j_gene: TRBJ2-7
v_gene: TRBV18
d_gene: .
abundance: few

CDR3aa: CASSAGSDTQYF
CDR3nt: TGTGCCAGCAGCGCAGGGTCTGATACGCAGTATTTT
j_gene: TRBJ2-3
v_gene: TRBV9
d_gene: .
abundance: .

CDR3aa: CASSFVGGPVPGELFF
CDR3nt: TGTGCCAGCAGTTTTGTGGGAGGGCCGGTTCCTGGGGAGCTGTTTTTT
j_gene: TRBJ2-2
v_gene: TRBV27
d_gene: TRBD2
abundance: .

CDR3aa: CASSQAAANYGYTF
CDR3nt: TGCGCCAGCAGCCAAGCGGCCGCCAACTATGGCTACACCTTC
j_gene: TRBJ1-2
v_gene: TRBV4-1
d_gene: .
abundance: few

CDR3aa: CASSERTAYNEQFF
CDR3nt: TGCGCCAGCAGCGAGCGGACCGCCTACAATGAGCAGTTCTTC
j_gene: TRBJ2-1
v_gene: TRBV10-2
d_gene: .
abundance: .

CDR3aa: CASSLLAGGPTGYNEQFF
CDR3nt: TGTGCCAGCAGTTTGCTCGCGGGAGGGCCGACGGGGTACAATGAGCAGTTCTTC
j_gene: TRBJ2-1
v_gene: TRBV27
d_gene: TRBD2
abundance: once

CDR3aa: CASSPEGANTEAFF
CDR3nt: TGTGCCAGCAGCCCCGAGGGGGCGAACACTGAAGCTTTCTTT
j_gene: TRBJ1-1
v_gene: TRBV6-5
d_gene: TRBD1
abundance: .

CDR3aa: CATSRDRSGGPSWEQYF
CDR3nt: TGTGCCACCAGCAGAGATCGTTCAGGGGGTCCCTCATGGGAGCAGTACTTC
j_gene: TRBJ2-7
v_gene: TRBV15
d_gene: TRBD1
abundance: .

CDR3aa: CASSLGVGRGNNEQFF
CDR3nt: TGTGCCAGCAGCTTAGGTGTCGGGAGAGGGAACAATGAGCAGTTCTTC
j_gene: TRBJ2-1
v_gene: TRBV7-6
d_gene: .
abundance: .

CDR3aa: CASSSSSDGYQETQYF
CDR3nt: TGTGCCAGCAGTTCATCCTCGGACGGATACCAAGAGACCCAGTACTTC
j_gene: TRBJ2-5
v_gene: TRBV28
d_gene: .
abundance: few

CDR3aa: CASSPGFNQPQHF
CDR3nt: TGTGCCAGCAGCCCAGGGTTTAATCAGCCCCAGCATTTT
j_gene: TRBJ1-5
v_gene: TRBV5-5
d_gene: .
abundance: .

CDR3aa: CASSLGLAGGSSYEQYF
CDR3nt: TGTGCCAGCAGCTTAGGACTAGCGGGGGGGAGCTCCTACGAGCAGTACTTC
j_gene: TRBJ2-7
v_gene: TRBV7-2
d_gene: TRBD2
abundance: .

CDR3aa: CASSQDRHEQYF
CDR3nt: TGCGCCAGCAGCCAAGATCGCCACGAGCAGTACTTC
j_gene: TRBJ2-7
v_gene: TRBV4-1
d_gene: .
abundance: .